The rows below give T cell receptor beta chains drawn from one sample of a study of blood T cell repertoires in COVID-19. The protocol was immunoSEQ multiplex PCR, while the TCRdb copy is restricted to in-frame clones and leaves out a portion. The table has about 250,000 clones, about 85% seen once; the top ten hold 5.5% to 8%. Sample: peripheral blood. The receptor set was obtained from a woman aged 55 to 70 with active or convalescent COVID-19. The CDR3 runs from the conserved cysteine through the conserved F or W. The D gene is left open where the match is weak. A clone size is listed for some rows: how often the clone was seen (once, few, many), or a class if it is expanded.

V gene	J gene	D gene	clone size	CDR3 protein	CDR3 DNA
TRBV5-1	TRBJ2-1	TRBD1	once	CASSLPTGGGYNEQFF	TGCGCCAGCAGCTTACCTACAGGGGGCGGATACAATGAGCAGTTCTTC
TRBV10-2	TRBJ2-5	TRBD2	NA	CASTRGRDVETQYF	TGCGCCAGCACGCGGGGGAGGGATGTTGAGACCCAGTACTTC
TRBV6-1	TRBJ2-3	TRBD1	once	CASSEGTGVYTQYF	TGTGCCAGCAGTGAGGGGACAGGGGTGTATACGCAGTATTTT
TRBV5-6	TRBJ1-1	NA	NA	CASSLAEEAFF	TGTGCCAGCAGCTTGGCCGAGGAAGCTTTCTTT
TRBV30	TRBJ2-3	NA	NA	CARGAFTDTQYF	TGTGCCCGCGGAGCATTTACAGATACGCAGTATTTT
TRBV27	TRBJ1-2	TRBD1	NA	CASRPLGTANYGYTF	TGTGCCAGCAGACCACTCGGGACAGCTAACTATGGCTACACCTTC
TRBV27	TRBJ1-1	TRBD1	NA	CASSPDRRQGGLTEAFF	TGTGCCAGCAGTCCTGATCGCCGACAGGGCGGACTCACTGAAGCTTTCTTT
TRBV4-2	TRBJ1-6	NA	once	CASSQDSTMSSYNSPLHF	TGTGCCAGCAGCCAAGATAGCACAATGAGCTCCTATAATTCACCCCTCCACTTT
TRBV7-2	TRBJ2-1	NA	NA	CASSLLWGVTYNEQFF	TGTGCCAGCAGCTTACTTTGGGGAGTGACATACAATGAGCAGTTCTTC
TRBV5-1	TRBJ2-1	NA	NA	CASSLITAYNEQFF	TGCGCCAGCAGCTTGATTACAGCCTACAATGAGCAGTTCTTC
TRBV30	TRBJ1-2	NA	NA	CAWSVGGGIGGYTF	TGTGCCTGGAGTGTCGGGGGAGGGATAGGCGGCTACACCTTC
TRBV15	TRBJ2-5	TRBD1	NA	CATSTGTGVETQYF	TGTGCCACCAGCACCGGGACAGGGGTCGAGACCCAGTACTTC
TRBV4-1	TRBJ1-3	NA	NA	CASSQGDTVAGNTIYF	TGCGCCAGCAGCCAAGGCGACACCGTGGCTGGAAACACCATATATTTT
TRBV3-1/TRBV3-2	TRBJ2-2	TRBD1	NA	CASSQGTGSNTGELFF	TGTGCCAGCAGCCAAGGGACAGGGTCGAACACCGGGGAGCTGTTTTTT
TRBV29-1	TRBJ2-7	TRBD1	NA	CSVAETGAYKQYF	TGCAGCGTAGCCGAGACAGGGGCCTACAAGCAGTACTTC
TRBV3-1/TRBV3-2	TRBJ2-7	NA	NA	CASSQRYGEGAYEQYF	TGTGCCAGCAGCCAACGGTATGGGGAGGGGGCCTACGAGCAGTACTTC
TRBV11-2	TRBJ2-7	TRBD1	NA	CASRYSTGQGPNEQYF	TGTGCCAGCAGATATTCCACGGGACAGGGGCCCAACGAGCAGTACTTC
TRBV6-5	TRBJ1-2	TRBD1	NA	CASTLNSRQGGGYTF	TGTGCCAGCACCCTAAATTCCCGACAGGGCGGCGGCTACACCTTC
TRBV18	TRBJ2-5	TRBD2	NA	CASSPGGETQYF	TGTGCCAGCTCACCCGGGGGGGAGACCCAGTACTTC
TRBV10-1	TRBJ2-1	TRBD2	NA	CASRGATASGSDNEQFF	TGCGCCAGCAGGGGGGCCACGGCTAGCGGGAGCGACAATGAGCAGTTCTTC
TRBV30	TRBJ1-1	NA	once	CAPREWGEGTEAFF	TGTGCCCCCAGGGAATGGGGGGAGGGCACTGAAGCTTTCTTT
TRBV28	TRBJ1-2	NA	NA	CASSFSSGGQSSYTF	TGTGCCAGCAGTTTCAGCTCGGGGGGCCAATCTAGCTACACCTTC
TRBV14	TRBJ2-7	NA	NA	CASSLYYEQYF	TGTGCCAGCAGCCTATACTACGAGCAGTACTTC
TRBV29-1	TRBJ1-1	NA	NA	CSVAVPGQFGQAFF	TGCAGCGTTGCCGTTCCCGGACAGTTCGGACAAGCTTTCTTT
TRBV6-5	TRBJ1-1	TRBD1	NA	CASSGGAYTEAFF	TGTGCCAGCTCAGGGGGCGCTTACACTGAAGCTTTCTTT
TRBV6-1	TRBJ1-4	TRBD1	once	CASSDPSGTGNEKLFF	TGTGCCAGCAGTGATCCTTCCGGGACAGGGAATGAAAAACTGTTTTTT
TRBV5-1	TRBJ2-1	NA	once	CASSLVLANEQFF	TGCGCCAGCAGCTTGGTGTTAGCGAATGAGCAGTTCTTC
TRBV6-5	TRBJ2-3	TRBD1	NA	CASRGDSPFPDTQYF	TGTGCCAGCAGGGGGGACAGTCCGTTTCCAGATACGCAGTATTTT
TRBV30	TRBJ1-4	TRBD1	NA	CAWRRQGGDEKLFF	TGTGCCTGGAGAAGACAGGGGGGCGATGAAAAACTGTTTTTT
TRBV12-3/TRBV12-4	TRBJ2-7	TRBD1	NA	CASISDRGNEQYF	TGTGCCAGCATCTCGGACAGGGGCAACGAGCAGTACTTC
TRBV25-1	TRBJ1-4	NA	once	CASRPAGEGEKLFF	TGTGCCAGCAGACCCGCAGGGGAGGGTGAAAAACTGTTTTTT
TRBV15	TRBJ2-1	NA	NA	CATGRGTLFDEQFF	TGTGCCACGGGCCGGGGAACGTTATTCGATGAGCAGTTCTTC
TRBV11-2	TRBJ2-1	TRBD2	NA	CASSPPVLAGGANEQFF	TGTGCCAGCAGCCCCCCGGTACTAGCGGGGGGGGCGAATGAGCAGTTCTTC
TRBV19	TRBJ1-1	TRBD1	few	CASTHRGKFTEAFF	TGTGCCAGTACCCACAGGGGAAAATTCACTGAAGCTTTCTTT
TRBV7-9	TRBJ2-3	NA	NA	CASSYTRTADTQYF	TGTGCCAGCAGCTACACGAGGACAGCAGATACGCAGTATTTT
TRBV5-1	TRBJ2-3	TRBD1	few	CASSSRTGGSDTQYF	TGCGCCAGCAGCTCGAGGACAGGGGGGTCAGATACGCAGTATTTT
TRBV28	TRBJ2-1	TRBD2	NA	CASSFLLAGGYNEQFF	TGTGCCAGCAGTTTCCTACTAGCGGGGGGCTACAATGAGCAGTTCTTC
TRBV19	TRBJ2-3	TRBD1	NA	CASSIRRGLVPTDTQYF	TGTGCCAGTAGTATCCGCAGGGGGCTCGTCCCCACAGATACGCAGTATTTT
TRBV19	TRBJ1-5	NA	few	CASSMWGTNQPQHF	TGTGCCAGTAGTATGTGGGGCACCAATCAGCCCCAGCATTTT
TRBV7-9	TRBJ2-5	NA	NA	CASSLFGEETQYF	TGTGCCAGCAGCTTATTTGGGGAGGAGACCCAGTACTTC
TRBV5-1	TRBJ1-2	NA	NA	CASSLVGEDYGYTF	TGCGCCAGCAGCTTGGTAGGGGAAGACTATGGCTACACCTTC